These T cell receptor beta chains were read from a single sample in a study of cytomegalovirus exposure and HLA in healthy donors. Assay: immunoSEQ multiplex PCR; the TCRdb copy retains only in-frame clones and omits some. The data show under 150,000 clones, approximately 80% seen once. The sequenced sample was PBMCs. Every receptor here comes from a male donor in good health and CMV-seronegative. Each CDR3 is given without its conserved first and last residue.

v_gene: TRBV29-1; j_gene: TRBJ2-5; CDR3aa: SVVVVRETQY
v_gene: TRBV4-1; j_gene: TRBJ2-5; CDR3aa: ASSTRDQETQY
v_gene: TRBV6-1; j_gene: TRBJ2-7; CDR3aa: ASSPGTEIYEQY
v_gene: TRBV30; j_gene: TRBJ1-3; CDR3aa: AWSEIMGGRDTIY
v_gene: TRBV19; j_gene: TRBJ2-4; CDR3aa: ASSFAGGAKNIQY
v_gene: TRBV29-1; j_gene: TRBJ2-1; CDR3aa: SGTGAYNEQF
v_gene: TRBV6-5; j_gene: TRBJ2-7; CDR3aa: ASSPREGRYEQY
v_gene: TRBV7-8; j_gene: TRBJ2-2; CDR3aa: ASSPPLSGFTGELF
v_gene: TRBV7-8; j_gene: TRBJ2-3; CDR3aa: ASSLNENRGTGGFSQY
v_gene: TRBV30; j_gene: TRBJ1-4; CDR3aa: AAYRGLGEKLF
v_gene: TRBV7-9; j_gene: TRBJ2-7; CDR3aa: ASSPRTGGYEQY
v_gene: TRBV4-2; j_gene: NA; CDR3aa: ASSQEQSWSPGEQY
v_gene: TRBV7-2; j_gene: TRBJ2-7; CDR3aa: ASSWWDRENEQY
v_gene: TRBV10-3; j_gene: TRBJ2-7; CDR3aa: AIRGTGDHEQY
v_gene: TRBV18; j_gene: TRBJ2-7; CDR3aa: ASSPPAGAAYEQY
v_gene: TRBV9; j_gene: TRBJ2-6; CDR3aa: ASSVRGASGANVLT
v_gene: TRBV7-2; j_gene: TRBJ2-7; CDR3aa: ASSPETGTPQY
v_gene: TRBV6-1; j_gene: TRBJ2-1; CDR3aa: AATSGRANEQF
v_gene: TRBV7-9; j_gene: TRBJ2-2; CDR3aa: ASSLVLAGVRTGELF
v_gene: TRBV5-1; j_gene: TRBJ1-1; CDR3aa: ASRGTLAVYTEAF
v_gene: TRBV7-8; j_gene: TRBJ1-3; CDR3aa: ASSPELGQGAVLGLY
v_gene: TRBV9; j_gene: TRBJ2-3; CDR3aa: ASSVSGADADTQY
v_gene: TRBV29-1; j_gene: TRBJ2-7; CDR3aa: SALTGTGGPYEQY
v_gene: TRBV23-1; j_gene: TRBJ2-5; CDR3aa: ASSQWETGAPPETQY
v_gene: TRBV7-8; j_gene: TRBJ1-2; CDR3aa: ASSHDRVANYGYT
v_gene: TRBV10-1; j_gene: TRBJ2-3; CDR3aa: ARGTERSQY
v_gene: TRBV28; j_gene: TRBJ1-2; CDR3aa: ASSLSGGIQGQGYT
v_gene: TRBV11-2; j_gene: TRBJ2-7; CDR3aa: ASSPRGWGEQY
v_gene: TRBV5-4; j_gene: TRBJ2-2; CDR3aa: ASSLGLAGSNTGELF
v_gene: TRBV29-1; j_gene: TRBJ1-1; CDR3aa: SVTPWGRNTEAF
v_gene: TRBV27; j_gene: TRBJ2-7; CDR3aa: ASKNRDSNPYEQY
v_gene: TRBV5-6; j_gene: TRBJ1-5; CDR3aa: ASSTGPYSNQPQH
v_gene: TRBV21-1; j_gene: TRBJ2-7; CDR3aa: ASSHSKGAYEQY
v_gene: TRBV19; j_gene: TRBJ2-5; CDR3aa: ASRDRVQETQY
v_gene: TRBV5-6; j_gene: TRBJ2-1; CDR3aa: ASSLPWREGRGHEQF
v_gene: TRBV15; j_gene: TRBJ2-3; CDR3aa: ATSRGQGRADTQY
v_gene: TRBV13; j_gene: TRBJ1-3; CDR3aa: ASSLMWATDSGNTIY
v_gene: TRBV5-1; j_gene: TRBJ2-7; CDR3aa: ASSQGPGQNYEQY
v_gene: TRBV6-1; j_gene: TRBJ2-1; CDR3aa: ASSEDPAGAYNEQF
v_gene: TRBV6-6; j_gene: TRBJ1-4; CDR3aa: ASSSPSQNEKLF
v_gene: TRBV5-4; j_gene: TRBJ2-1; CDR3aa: ASSPRNVGDNEQF
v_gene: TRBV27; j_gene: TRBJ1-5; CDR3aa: ASSLQGSHQPQH
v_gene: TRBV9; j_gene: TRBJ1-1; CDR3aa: ASSVYPGLNTEAF
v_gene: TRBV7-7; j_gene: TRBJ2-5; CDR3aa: ASSLGLLAGFETQY
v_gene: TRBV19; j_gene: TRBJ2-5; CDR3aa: ASSIGGSPGETQY
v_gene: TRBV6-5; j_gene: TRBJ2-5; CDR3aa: ASRRTFQETQY
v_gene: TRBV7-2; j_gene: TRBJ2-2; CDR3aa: ASSSDLGTSGTNTGELF
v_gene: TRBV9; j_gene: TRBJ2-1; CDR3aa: ASTPGGYYNEQF
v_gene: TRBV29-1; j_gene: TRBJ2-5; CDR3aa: SVGQIQETQY
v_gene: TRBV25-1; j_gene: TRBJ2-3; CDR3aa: ASSTSRSTDTQY
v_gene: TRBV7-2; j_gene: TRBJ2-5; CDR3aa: ASSGTRTVETQY
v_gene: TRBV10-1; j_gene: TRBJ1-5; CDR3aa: ASSGEAHQPQH
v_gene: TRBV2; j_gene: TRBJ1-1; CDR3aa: ASSEQGLGTEAF
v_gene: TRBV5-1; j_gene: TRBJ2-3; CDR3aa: ASTTLLASSTDTQY
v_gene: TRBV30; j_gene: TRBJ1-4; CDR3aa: AWSVRLRLF
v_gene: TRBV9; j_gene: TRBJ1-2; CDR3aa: ASSFGTTLEYGYT
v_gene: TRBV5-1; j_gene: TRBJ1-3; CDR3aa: ASSPQGPISGNTIY
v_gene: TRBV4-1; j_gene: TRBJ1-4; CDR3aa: ASSQERYSGDLGELF
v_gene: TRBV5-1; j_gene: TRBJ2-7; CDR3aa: ASSGENSYEQY